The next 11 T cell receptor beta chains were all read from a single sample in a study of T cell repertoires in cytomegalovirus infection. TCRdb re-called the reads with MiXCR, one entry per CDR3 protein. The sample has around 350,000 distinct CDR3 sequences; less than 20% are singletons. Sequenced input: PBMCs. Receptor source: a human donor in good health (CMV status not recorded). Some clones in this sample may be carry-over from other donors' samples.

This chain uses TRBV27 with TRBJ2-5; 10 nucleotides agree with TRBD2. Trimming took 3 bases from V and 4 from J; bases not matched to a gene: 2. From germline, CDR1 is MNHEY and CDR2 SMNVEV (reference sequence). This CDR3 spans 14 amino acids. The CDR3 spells CASSFLAGGETQYF. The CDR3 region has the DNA TGTGCCAGCAGTTTTTTAGCGGGAGGAGAGACCCAGTACTTC.

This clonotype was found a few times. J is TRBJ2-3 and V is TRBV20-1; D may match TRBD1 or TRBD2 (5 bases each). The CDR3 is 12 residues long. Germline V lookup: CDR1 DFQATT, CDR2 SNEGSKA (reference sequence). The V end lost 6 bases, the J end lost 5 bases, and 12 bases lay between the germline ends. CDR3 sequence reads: CSAGALLDTQYF. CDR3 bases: TGCAGTGCCGGGGCCCTCCTAGATACGCAGTATTTT.

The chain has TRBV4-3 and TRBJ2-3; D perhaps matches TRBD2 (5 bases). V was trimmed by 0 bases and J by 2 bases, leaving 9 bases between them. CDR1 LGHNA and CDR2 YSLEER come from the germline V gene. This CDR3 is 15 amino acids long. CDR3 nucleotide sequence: TGCGCCAGCAGCCAAGAGCGGCGGGCCACAGATACGCAGTATTTT. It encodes CASSQERRATDTQYF.

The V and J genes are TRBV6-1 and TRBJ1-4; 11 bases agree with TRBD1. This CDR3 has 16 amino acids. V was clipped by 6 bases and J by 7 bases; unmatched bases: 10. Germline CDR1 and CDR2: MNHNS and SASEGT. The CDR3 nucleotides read TGTGCCAGCAGCCTAGTTCGGACAGGGGGCTTTGAAAAACTGTTTTTT. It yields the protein CASSLVRTGGFEKLFF.

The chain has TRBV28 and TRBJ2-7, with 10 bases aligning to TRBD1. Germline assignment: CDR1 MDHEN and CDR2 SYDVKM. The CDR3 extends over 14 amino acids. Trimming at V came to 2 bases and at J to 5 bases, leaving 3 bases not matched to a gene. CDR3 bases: TGTGCCAGCAGTTTAACGGACAGGGGGAACGAGCAGTACTTC. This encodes CASSLTDRGNEQYF.

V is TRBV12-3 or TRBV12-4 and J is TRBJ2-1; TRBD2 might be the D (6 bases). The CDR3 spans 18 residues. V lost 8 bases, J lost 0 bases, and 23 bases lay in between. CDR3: CASGLWRGGKSSYNEQFF. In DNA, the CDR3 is TGTGCCAGCGGACTCTGGCGGGGAGGCAAGAGCTCCTACAATGAGCAGTTCTTC.

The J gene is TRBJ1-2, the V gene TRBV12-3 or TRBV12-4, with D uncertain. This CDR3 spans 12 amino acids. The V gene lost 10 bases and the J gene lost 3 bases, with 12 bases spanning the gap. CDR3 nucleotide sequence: TGTGCCATCCTGGACTGGGACTATGGCTACACCTTC. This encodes CAILDWDYGYTF.

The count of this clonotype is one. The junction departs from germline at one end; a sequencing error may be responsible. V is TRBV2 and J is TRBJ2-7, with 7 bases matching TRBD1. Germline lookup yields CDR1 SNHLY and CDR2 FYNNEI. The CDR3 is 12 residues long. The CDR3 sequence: CASSDSRDSQDF. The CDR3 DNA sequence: TGTGCCAGCAGCGACTCCCGGGACAGTCAGGACTTC.

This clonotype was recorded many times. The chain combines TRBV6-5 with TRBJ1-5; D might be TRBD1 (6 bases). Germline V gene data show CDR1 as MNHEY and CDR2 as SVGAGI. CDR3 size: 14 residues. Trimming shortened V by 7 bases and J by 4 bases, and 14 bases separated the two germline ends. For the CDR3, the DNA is TGTGCCAGCAAAGCAGGGGCATGGAATCAGCCCCAGCATTTT. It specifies CASKAGAWNQPQHF.

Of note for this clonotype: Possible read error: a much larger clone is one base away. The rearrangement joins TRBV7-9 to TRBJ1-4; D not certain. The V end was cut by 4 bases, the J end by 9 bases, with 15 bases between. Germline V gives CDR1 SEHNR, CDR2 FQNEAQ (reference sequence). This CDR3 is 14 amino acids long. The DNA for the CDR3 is TGTGCCAGCAGCTCAGACGGGGAGGGCAAAAAACTGTTTTTT. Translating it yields CASSSDGEGKKLFF.

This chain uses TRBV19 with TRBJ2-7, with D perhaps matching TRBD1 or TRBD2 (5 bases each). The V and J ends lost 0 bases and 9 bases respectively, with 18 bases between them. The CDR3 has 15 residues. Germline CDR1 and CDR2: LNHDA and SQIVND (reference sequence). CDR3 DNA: TGTGCCAGTAGTATAGAGGGACCGATATACGAGCGGCAGTACTTC. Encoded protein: CASSIEGPIYERQYF. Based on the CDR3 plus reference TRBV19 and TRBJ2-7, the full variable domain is DGGITQSPKYLFRKEGQNVTLSCEQNLNHDAMYWYRQDPGQGLRLIYYSQIVNDFQKGDIAEGYSVSREKKESFPLTVTSAQKNPTAFYLCASSIEGPIYERQYFGPGTRLTVT.